This T cell receptor beta chain stems from a study of T cell repertoires in cytomegalovirus infection (dated by TCRdb to the late 2010s). In terms of the full investigation: Donor HLA type was relevant to the analysis, as public TCR beta signatures indicated carriage of CMV infection together with the matching HLA type.

The research as a whole found: The ex vivo response was dominated by HLA-C-restricted CMV-specific TCR beta clonotypes, and the single most frequent clonotype in two of eight donors was supplied by these HLA-C-restricted clonotypes. In both this cohort and an independent cohort of several hundred donors, the cumulative frequency of public TCR beta family members distinguished carriers of CMV infection plus the relevant HLA type.

V has 2 bases trimmed and J has 7 bases trimmed; junction bases matching no gene number 5. The germline V gene specifies KGHSH as CDR1 and LQKENI as CDR2. The cysteine opens and the phenylalanine closes a CDR3 of 14 amino acids. Just the 42-base CDR3 DNA is kept, in frame starting at base 1. With regard to this clonotype: No antigen is known for it. No clone much larger than this one lies a single base away; base qualities are absent.

Instrument used: Illumina HiSeq 1500. The raw public data were reprocessed by TCRdb itself: fastp quality trimming at Q25, MiXCR clonotype calling, in-frame beta chains only. Every CDR3 protein is listed once, alongside the most common genes and DNA of its rows. Recorded for this sample are roughly 49,000 distinct CDR3 sequences; roughly 22% of them occurred a single time. Clones ranked in the top ten supply about 18% of the sample. Sequenced material: PBMCs, sequenced either directly or after in vitro stimulation (not recorded which). This receptor was taken from a human donor in good health (CMV status not recorded). Some clones in this sample may be carry-over from other donors' samples. The V and J genes are TRBV18 and TRBJ1-2, with 9 middle bases fitting TRBD1. CDR3 loop: CASSPEGQGSGYTF. Read as DNA, the sequence is TGTGCCAGCTCACCAGAGGGACAGGGCTCTGGCTACACCTTC.